This TCR beta chain was identified during a study of blood T cell repertoires in COVID-19. Ages ranged from 18 to 89 years, with residence in some 25 US areas. Assignments of participants to cohorts depended upon their own reported clinical history. A COVID-19 case was met by exposed participants within 2 weeks before study entry. Clones were read by immunoSEQ multiplex PCR, and TCRdb kept only the in-frame ones, dropping some. The sample holds about 320,000 clones; over 90% are singletons and the top ten take almost 4%. The CDR3 is 12 amino acids. Trimming stripped 5 bases from V and 7 bases from J, with 12 bases between. Looked up from germline, CDR1 is SGHRS and CDR2 is YFSETQ.

The clonotype was recovered from a woman aged 25-40 years who had been exposed to COVID-19. The specimen sequenced was PBMCs or T cells enriched from blood (not recorded which). The chain uses TRBV5-1 and TRBJ1-1; D might be TRBD1 (5 bases). In nucleotides, the CDR3 is TGCGCCAGCAGACATGGCGGGGGTGAAGCTTTCTTT. Residues: CASRHGGGEAFF.